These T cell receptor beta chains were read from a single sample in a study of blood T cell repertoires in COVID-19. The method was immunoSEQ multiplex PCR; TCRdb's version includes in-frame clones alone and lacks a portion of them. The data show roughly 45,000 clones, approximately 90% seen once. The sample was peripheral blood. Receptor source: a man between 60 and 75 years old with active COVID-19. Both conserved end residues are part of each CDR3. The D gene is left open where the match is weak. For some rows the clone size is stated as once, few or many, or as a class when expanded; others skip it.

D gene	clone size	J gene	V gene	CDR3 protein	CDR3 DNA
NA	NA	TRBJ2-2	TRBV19	CASKQGGTNTGELFF	TGTGCCAGTAAGCAGGGTGGGACGAACACCGGGGAGCTGTTTTTT
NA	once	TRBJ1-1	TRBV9	CASSVEGVNAEAFF	TGTGCCAGCAGCGTAGAAGGGGTGAATGCTGAAGCTTTCTTT
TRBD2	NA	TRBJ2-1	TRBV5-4	CASSFRVAGLGNEQFF	TGTGCCAGCAGCTTTAGGGTAGCGGGACTCGGGAATGAGCAGTTCTTC
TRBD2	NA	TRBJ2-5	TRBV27	CASSLSPTSGSETQYF	TGTGCCAGCAGTTTAAGTCCCACTAGCGGGAGTGAGACCCAGTACTTC
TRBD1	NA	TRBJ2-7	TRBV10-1	CASSEQGAPYEQYF	TGCGCCAGCAGTGAGCAGGGGGCCCCCTACGAGCAGTACTTC
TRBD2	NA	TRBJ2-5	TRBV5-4	CASSLKLASQETQYF	TGTGCCAGCAGCTTAAAACTAGCGTCACAAGAGACCCAGTACTTC
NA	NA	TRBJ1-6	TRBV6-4	CASKEQGPSPLHF	TGTGCCAGCAAGGAGCAGGGCCCGTCACCCCTCCACTTT
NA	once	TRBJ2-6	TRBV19	CASSNGRGVSGANVLTF	TGTGCCAGTAGTAACGGACGGGGAGTATCTGGGGCCAACGTCCTGACTTTC
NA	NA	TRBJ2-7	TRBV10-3	CAATGGRGNEQYF	TGTGCCGCCACAGGCGGCAGGGGCAACGAGCAGTACTTC
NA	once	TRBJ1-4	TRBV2	CASEDGLNEKLFF	TGTGCCAGTGAGGACGGACTTAATGAAAAACTGTTTTTT
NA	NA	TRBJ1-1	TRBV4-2	CASSRLESGREAFF	TGTGCCAGCAGCCGCCTTGAGTCGGGTCGGGAAGCTTTCTTT
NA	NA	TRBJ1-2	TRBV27	CASSPKGRRHYGYTF	TGTGCCAGCAGTCCCAAGGGGAGGCGGCACTATGGCTACACCTTC
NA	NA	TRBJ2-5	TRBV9	CASSVDGETQYF	TGTGCCAGCAGCGTAGATGGCGAGACCCAGTACTTC
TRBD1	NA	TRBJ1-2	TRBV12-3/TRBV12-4	CASSTGTGVGYTF	TGTGCCAGCAGCACCGGGACAGGGGTCGGCTACACCTTC
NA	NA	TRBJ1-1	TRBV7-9	CASSLGAALNTEAFF	TGTGCCAGCAGCTTAGGGGCAGCCTTGAACACTGAAGCTTTCTTT
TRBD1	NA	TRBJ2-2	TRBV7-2	CASSIGQGTGELFF	TGTGCCAGCAGCATCGGACAGGGCACCGGGGAGCTGTTTTTT
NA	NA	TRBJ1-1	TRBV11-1	CASSLGVAEAFF	TGTGCCAGCAGCTTAGGAGTCGCTGAAGCTTTCTTT
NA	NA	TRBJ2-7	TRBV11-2	CASRDPGRGYEQYF	TGTGCCAGCAGGGATCCGGGCAGGGGCTACGAGCAGTACTTC
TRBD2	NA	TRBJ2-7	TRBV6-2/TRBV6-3	CASSYVGLAGYEQYF	TGTGCCAGCAGTTATGTAGGACTAGCGGGCTACGAGCAGTACTTC
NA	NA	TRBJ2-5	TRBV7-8	CASSLVTGTQYF	TGTGCCAGCAGCTTAGTTACAGGGACCCAGTACTTC
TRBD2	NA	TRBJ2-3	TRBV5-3	CARSFGGESTDTQYF	TGTGCCAGAAGCTTCGGGGGGGAAAGCACAGATACGCAGTATTTT
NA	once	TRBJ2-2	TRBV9	CASSVDLNTGELFF	TGTGCCAGCAGCGTAGATCTGAACACCGGGGAGCTGTTTTTT
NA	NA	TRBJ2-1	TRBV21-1	CASSPWGGTSGRFGYNEQFF	TGTGCCAGCAGCCCCTGGGGGGGGACTAGCGGGAGATTTGGGTACAATGAGCAGTTCTTC
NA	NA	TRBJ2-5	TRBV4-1	CASSQDRWTQVQETQYF	TGCGCCAGCAGCCAAGACCGTTGGACTCAAGTCCAAGAGACCCAGTACTTC
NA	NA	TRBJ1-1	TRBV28	CASSSLGGFGTEAFF	TGTGCCAGCAGCTCCCTAGGGGGATTCGGCACTGAAGCTTTCTTT
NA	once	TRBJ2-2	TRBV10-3	CAIFSPLAGELFF	TGTGCCATCTTTTCTCCTCTCGCCGGGGAGCTGTTTTTT
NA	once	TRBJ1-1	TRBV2	CASIRGEMNTEAFF	TGTGCCAGCATACGGGGGGAAATGAACACTGAAGCTTTCTTT
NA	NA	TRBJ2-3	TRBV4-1	CASSQAATAGWDTQYF	TGCGCCAGCAGCCAAGCCGCGACGGCGGGTTGGGATACGCAGTATTTT
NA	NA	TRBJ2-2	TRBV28	CASSFPFSSDTGELFF	TGTGCCAGCAGTTTTCCTTTTAGTTCGGACACCGGGGAGCTGTTTTTT
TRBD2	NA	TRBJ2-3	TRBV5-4	CASSGRAGASTDTQYF	TGTGCCAGCAGCGGGAGGGCTGGGGCCAGCACAGATACGCAGTATTTT
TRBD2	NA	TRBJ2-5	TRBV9	CASSVEAGGYGTQYF	TGTGCCAGCAGCGTAGAAGCGGGAGGTTACGGGACCCAGTACTTC
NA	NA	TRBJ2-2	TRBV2	CASSAVNTGELFF	TGTGCCAGCAGTGCAGTAAACACCGGGGAGCTGTTTTTT
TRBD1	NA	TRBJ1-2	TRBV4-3	CASSQDRGYRGYGYTF	TGCGCCAGCAGCCAAGATAGGGGCTACAGGGGCTATGGCTACACCTTC
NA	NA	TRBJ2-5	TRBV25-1	CASSLGALETQYF	TGTGCCAGCAGTTTGGGGGCCCTAGAGACCCAGTACTTC
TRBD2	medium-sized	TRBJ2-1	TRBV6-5	CASSLAGAINEQFF	TGTGCCAGCAGTTTAGCGGGAGCAATAAATGAGCAGTTCTTC
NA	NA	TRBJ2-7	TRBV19	CASSESTATYEQYF	TGTGCCAGTAGCGAATCGACAGCTACCTACGAGCAGTACTTC
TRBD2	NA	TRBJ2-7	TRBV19	CASSLAGGYEQYF	TGTGCCAGTAGTCTAGCGGGTGGCTACGAGCAGTACTTC
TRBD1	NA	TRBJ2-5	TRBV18	CASSPGTGSQTQYF	TGTGCCAGCTCACCAGGGACAGGGTCGCAGACCCAGTACTTC
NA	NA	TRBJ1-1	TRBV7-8	CASSRSVVNNRNTEAFF	TGTGCCAGCAGCCGCAGCGTCGTTAATAATAGGAACACTGAAGCTTTCTTT
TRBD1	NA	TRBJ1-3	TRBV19	CASSMGTASNTIYF	TGTGCCAGTAGTATGGGGACAGCCAGTAACACCATATATTTT
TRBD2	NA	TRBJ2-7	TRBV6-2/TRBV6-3	CASSYGLASFVDAQYF	TGTGCCAGCAGTTACGGACTAGCGAGTTTTGTGGACGCGCAGTACTTC
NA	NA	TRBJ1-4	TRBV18	CASSPARDTEKLFF	TGTGCCAGCTCACCGGCCCGGGACACCGAAAAACTGTTTTTT
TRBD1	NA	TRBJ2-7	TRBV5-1	CASSPPGQGYEQYF	TGCGCCAGCAGCCCACCGGGACAGGGTTACGAGCAGTACTTC
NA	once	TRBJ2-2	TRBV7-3	CASSQQNTGELFF	TGTGCCAGCAGCCAACAGAACACCGGGGAGCTGTTTTTT
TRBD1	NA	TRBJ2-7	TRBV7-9	CASSFRTGPYEQYF	TGTGCCAGCAGTTTTAGGACAGGGCCCTACGAGCAGTACTTC
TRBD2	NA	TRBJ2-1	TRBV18	CASSPPLRESYNEQFF	TGTGCCAGCTCACCACCCTTGCGGGAGTCGTACAATGAGCAGTTCTTC
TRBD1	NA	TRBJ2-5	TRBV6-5	CASKQGWNSIETQYF	TGTGCCAGCAAACAGGGGTGGAATTCAATTGAGACCCAGTACTTC
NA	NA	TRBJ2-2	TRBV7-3	CASSLTREAGELFF	TGTGCCAGCAGCTTAACGAGAGAAGCCGGGGAGCTGTTTTTT
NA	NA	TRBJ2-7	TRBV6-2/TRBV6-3	CASSPRLYEQYF	TGTGCCAGCAGCCCTCGTCTCTACGAGCAGTACTTC
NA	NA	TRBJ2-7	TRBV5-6	CASRSDGGSYEQYF	TGTGCCAGCAGGAGTGATGGCGGCTCCTACGAGCAGTACTTC
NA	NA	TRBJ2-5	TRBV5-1	CASSLEPGETQYF	TGCGCCAGCAGCTTGGAGCCGGGAGAGACCCAGTACTTC
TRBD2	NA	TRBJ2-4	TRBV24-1	CATSLGGQGEAKNIQYF	TGTGCGACCAGTTTGGGAGGGCAGGGTGAGGCCAAAAACATTCAGTACTTC
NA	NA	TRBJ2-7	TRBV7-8	CASSPRTVQAYEQYF	TGTGCCAGCAGCCCCAGGACAGTCCAAGCCTACGAGCAGTACTTC
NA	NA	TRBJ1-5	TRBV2	CASSDGGTINQPQHF	TGTGCCAGCAGTGACGGCGGTACCATCAATCAGCCCCAGCATTTT
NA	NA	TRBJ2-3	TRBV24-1	CATSEARTDTQYF	TGTGCCACCAGTGAGGCTCGCACAGATACGCAGTATTTT
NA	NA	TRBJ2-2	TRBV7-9	CASHELTANTGELFF	TGTGCCAGCCATGAACTTACCGCGAACACCGGGGAGCTGTTTTTT
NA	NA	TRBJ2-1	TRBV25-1	CASSEWEGGDTNEQFF	TGTGCCAGCAGTGAATGGGAGGGGGGGGATACCAATGAGCAGTTCTTC
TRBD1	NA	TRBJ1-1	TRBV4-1	CASSRGQGETEAFF	TGCGCCAGCAGCCGGGGACAGGGGGAGACTGAAGCTTTCTTT
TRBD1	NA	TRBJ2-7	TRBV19	CASSPGTGQGYSYEQYF	TGTGCCAGTAGCCCCGGCACCGGACAGGGCTACTCCTACGAGCAGTACTTC
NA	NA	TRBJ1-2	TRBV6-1	CASSEAGRNYGYTF	TGTGCCAGCAGTGAAGCGGGCAGAAACTATGGCTACACCTTC